This passage covers 25 T cell receptor beta chains from one sample sequenced in a study of CD8 T cells in Susac syndrome. An amount of RNA that ranged from roughly 0.5 to 1 ug was reverse transcribed with random hexamers. TCRdb recomputed calls from the immunoSEQ multiplex PCR reads with MiXCR, one row per CDR3 protein. The sample lists tens of thousands of distinct CDR3 sequences; roughly 95% were seen once. Sequencing was done on a sample of CD4+ T cells from PBMCs. The source is a human donor with multiple sclerosis.

The chain combines TRBV6-1 with TRBJ2-1; the D gene is possibly TRBD2 (5 bases). Looked up from germline, CDR1 is MNHNS and CDR2 is SASEGT. The V gene lost 1 base and the J gene lost 2 bases, with 21 bases spanning the gap. This CDR3 contains 19 residues. DNA of the CDR3: TGTGCCAGCAGTGAAGTCGGGGTGGGTTACCGAGGCACCTACAATGAGCAGTTCTTC. It yields the protein CASSEVGVGYRGTYNEQFF.

The chain recombines TRBV7-9 with TRBJ2-3; TRBD1 matches 7 bases. The CDR3 extends over 15 amino acids. J was trimmed by 0 bases and V by 5 bases; bases with no gene match: 5. Per germline, CDR1 SEHNR and CDR2 FQNEAQ (reference sequence). The CDR3 DNA is TGTGCCAGCAGCGACAGGGAACCTAGCACAGATACGCAGTATTTT. Translation gives CASSDREPSTDTQYF.

The chain employs TRBV6-5 and TRBJ1-2, with 8 nucleotides matching TRBD1. The CDR3 has 15 amino acids. Losses at the gene ends were 2 bases for V and 4 bases for J; bases not matched to a gene: 6. Per the germline V gene, CDR1 is MNHEY and CDR2 is SVGAGI. CDR3 DNA: TGTGCCAGCAGTTACCGACAGGGGTCTGGCTATGGCTACACCTTC. This encodes CASSYRQGSGYGYTF.

The gene calls are TRBV20-1 and TRBJ2-1; D gene unclear. Trimming shortened V by 5 bases and J by 1 base, and 12 bases separated the two germline ends. CDR1 is DFQATT, CDR2 SNEGSKA, per germline (reference sequence). The CDR3 extends over 14 amino acids. The DNA for the CDR3 is TGCAGTGCTTCGGCGATGGGGTCCTACAATGAGCAGTTCTTC. Protein sequence: CSASAMGSYNEQFF.

The chain carries TRBV4-1 and TRBJ2-1; 8 bases agree with TRBD2. The CDR3 has 16 amino acids. Germline loops: CDR1 MGHRA, CDR2 YSYEKL. V was pared by 1 base and J by 4 bases, with 6 bases of the junction left unmatched. Here the CDR3 reads CASSQGTSGGYNEQFF. The CDR3 region has the DNA TGCGCCAGCAGCCAAGGTACCAGCGGGGGTTACAATGAGCAGTTCTTC.

The J gene is TRBJ1-3, the V gene TRBV27; D is unclear. CDR3 size: 14 residues. Per the germline V gene, CDR1 is MNHEY and CDR2 is SMNVEV (reference sequence). V gave up 6 bases and J gave up 3 bases, with 12 bases separating them. This chain's CDR3 is CASRPGADGNTIYF. CDR3 DNA: TGTGCCAGCAGACCGGGAGCGGATGGAAACACCATATATTTT.

The rearrangement uses TRBV18 and TRBJ2-7; weak D call: TRBD2 (6 bases). CDR1 and CDR2 (germline): KGHSH, LQKENI. There are 15 residues in the CDR3. Trimming cost V 2 bases and J 5 bases, with 16 bases left between them. The CDR3 region has the DNA TGTGCCAGCTCACCATCGCTTTCGGGGGAACACGAGCAGTACTTC. It specifies CASSPSLSGEHEQYF.

This clonotype was counted a single time. V is TRBV7-8 and J is TRBJ2-7; 7 bases are a match to TRBD1. From germline, CDR1 is SGHVS and CDR2 FQNEAQ. This CDR3 has 15 amino acids. The V gene end was trimmed by 5 bases and the J gene end by 6 bases; junction bases not matched to a gene: 13. CDR3 DNA: TGTGCCAGCAGCGTCAGGGGGACGCGTCAGGGCGAGCAGTACTTC. The encoded protein is CASSVRGTRQGEQYF.

The V call is TRBV28, the J call TRBJ2-2; the match to TRBD2 covers 10 bases. Germline-derived CDR1 and CDR2 are MDHEN and SYDVKM. The CDR3 spans 15 residues. V lost 5 bases, J lost 2 bases, and 2 bases stayed unmatched. CDR3 protein: CASSLAGANTGELFF. The CDR3 DNA reads TGTGCCAGCAGTCTAGCGGGGGCCAACACCGGGGAGCTGTTTTTT.

This clonotype was counted once. The CDR3 sequence is CSAVPRVGMNTEAFF. CDR3 nucleotide sequence: TGCAGCGCTGTTCCCCGGGTGGGGATGAACACTGAAGCTTTCTTT. The chain has TRBV29-1 and TRBJ1-1; D is uncertain. Trimming took 7 bases from V and 0 from J, leaving 18 bases between them. Germline V gene sequence: CDR1 SQVTM, CDR2 ANQGSEA. There are 15 residues in the CDR3.

The rearrangement links TRBV7-8 to TRBJ2-7, with 11 bases lining up with TRBD1. CDR3 length: 16 amino acids. Trimming cost V 2 bases and J 6 bases; bases outside gene matches: 9. Germline V gives CDR1 SGHVS, CDR2 FQNEAQ. CDR3 in DNA: TGTGCCAGCAGCTTAATGCCCCGGGACAGGGGGATCGAGCAGTACTTC. Residues: CASSLMPRDRGIEQYF.

This chain links TRBV5-1 with TRBJ2-5, with D maybe TRBD1 (5 bases). This CDR3 spans 14 amino acids. Trimming took off 5 bases at V and 1 base at J, with 12 bases between the two ends. Looked up from germline, CDR1 is SGHRS and CDR2 is YFSETQ. CDR3 sequence: CASRLGQGQETQYF. CDR3 sequence (DNA): TGCGCCAGCAGACTTGGGCAGGGCCAAGAGACCCAGTACTTC. The full variable domain, rest sourced from reference TRBV5-1 and TRBJ2-5, is KAGVTQTPRYLIKTRGQQVTLSCSPISGHRSVSWYQQTPGQGLQFLFEYFSETQRNKGNFPGRFSGRQFSNSRSEMNVSTLELGDSALYLCASRLGQGQETQYFGPGTRLLVL.

The chain has TRBV6-6 and TRBJ1-1; a weak D match, TRBD1 (6 bases). Deletions cut 6 bases from V and 1 base from J, with 15 bases between. The CDR3 length is 15 residues. Germline V CDR1 and CDR2: MNHNY, SVGAGI (reference sequence). CDR3 sequence reads: CASSSGASGNTEAFF. The CDR3 nucleotides read TGTGCCAGCAGCTCAGGGGCCTCGGGGAACACTGAAGCTTTCTTT.

The V call is TRBV9, the J call TRBJ2-1; D is possibly TRBD1 or TRBD2 (5 bases each). The germline gives CDR1 SGDLS, CDR2 YYNGEE. The CDR3 is 18 amino acids. V was clipped by 3 bases and J by 8 bases, with 27 bases between them. The CDR3 coding sequence is TGTGCCAGCAGCGCCCTAGAGGGGAGAGGGACGGGGTCCCATGAGCAGTTCTTC. Encoded protein: CASSALEGRGTGSHEQFF.

This sequence joins TRBV5-4 and TRBJ2-3; 8 bases are shared with TRBD2. There are 16 residues in the CDR3. The germline gives CDR1 SGHNT, CDR2 YYREEE (reference sequence). The V and J ends lost 5 bases and 3 bases, in that order; junction bases with no gene match: 11. The CDR3 here is CASRKELADFTDTQYF. The CDR3 bases are TGTGCCAGCAGGAAAGAACTAGCGGACTTTACAGATACGCAGTATTTT.

The gene calls are TRBV5-4 and TRBJ2-3; 8 bases match TRBD2. The junction had 3 bases not matched to a gene; V was cut back by 2 bases and J by 4 bases. Germline V gene lookup returns CDR1 SGHNT and CDR2 YYREEE (reference sequence). The CDR3 is 14 amino acids. The CDR3 protein is CASSFWTSSDTQYF. In nucleotides, the CDR3 is TGTGCCAGCAGCTTCTGGACTAGCTCAGATACGCAGTATTTT.

This rearrangement joins TRBV4-1 to TRBJ2-7; D gene uncertain. V shed 1 base and J shed 7 bases, with 5 bases lying between them. The CDR3 totals 11 residues. Germline V gene sequence: CDR1 MGHRA, CDR2 YSYEKL. The CDR3 here is CASSQAAEQYF. For the CDR3, the DNA is TGCGCCAGCAGCCAAGCCGCGGAGCAGTACTTC.

This clonotype was seen just once. The CDR3 nucleotides are TGCAGTGCTGGACCGGGACACCCAAACACCGGGGAGCTGTTTTTT. It translates to CSAGPGHPNTGELFF. This rearrangement joins TRBV20-1 to TRBJ2-2; D may be TRBD1 (6 bases). The CDR3 spans 15 residues. V lost 5 bases and J lost 2, with 15 bases in between. Germline CDR1 reads DFQATT; CDR2 reads SNEGSKA (reference sequence).

V usage is TRBV30 and J usage is TRBJ1-1; TRBD1 is a possible D gene (6 bases). This CDR3 is 13 amino acids long. Germline values: CDR1 GTSNPN, CDR2 SVGIG (reference sequence). V lost 1 base, J lost 4 bases, and 10 bases lay in between. CDR3 DNA: TGTGCCTGGAGTGAGGGGGATGGCACTGAAGCTTTCTTT. It yields the protein CAWSEGDGTEAFF.

This chain connects TRBV12-3 or TRBV12-4 to TRBJ1-3, with 8 nucleotides matching TRBD1. V gave up 7 bases and J gave up 7 bases; unmatched junction bases: 9. CDR3 length: 14 amino acids. CDR3: CASTLGRGLNTIYF. In DNA, the CDR3 is TGTGCCAGCACCCTAGGCAGGGGGCTGAACACCATATATTTT.

The table lists this clonotype with a count of one. V gene TRBV20-1 combines with J gene TRBJ1-5; D uncertain. V was shortened by 3 bases and J by 0 bases, with 12 bases between the two germline ends. Germline V gene sequence: CDR1 DFQATT, CDR2 SNEGSKA (reference sequence). The CDR3 spans 15 residues. The CDR3 reads CSARRTRDSNQPQHF. The CDR3 DNA is TGCAGTGCTAGGCGTACAAGGGATAGCAATCAGCCCCAGCATTTT.

The V and J genes are TRBV29-1 and TRBJ1-1, with TRBD1 matching 8 bases. Losses at the gene ends were 3 bases for V and 0 bases for J; bases not matched to a gene: 9. Germline-derived CDR1 and CDR2 are SQVTM and ANQGSEA. The CDR3 loop spans 16 amino acids. The CDR3 DNA follows: TGCAGCGTTGATGGACGGACAGGGACGGTGAACACTGAAGCTTTCTTT. It is translated as CSVDGRTGTVNTEAFF.

V gene TRBV2 combines with J gene TRBJ2-3, with no clear D. The CDR3 extends over 12 amino acids. Trimming pared 7 bases from V and 0 bases from J, leaving 5 bases between. Germline CDR1 SNHLY, CDR2 FYNNEI. This CDR3 reads CASKPSTDTQYF. Written as DNA, the CDR3 is TGTGCCAGCAAGCCTAGCACAGATACGCAGTATTTT.

The chain combines TRBV30 with TRBJ2-3; possibly TRBD2 for D (6 bases). The germline CDR1 and CDR2 sequences are GTSNPN and SVGIG (reference sequence). V lost 1 base, J lost 3 bases, and 11 bases lay in between. CDR3 length: 14 amino acids. CDR3 sequence (DNA): TGTGCCTGGAGTGCAGGGACTGGGACAGATACGCAGTATTTT. It specifies CAWSAGTGTDTQYF.

The V gene is TRBV20-1, the J gene TRBJ2-7, with D possibly matching TRBD1 (6 bases). Deletions cut 5 bases from V and 0 bases from J, with 8 bases between. CDR3 length: 12 amino acids. Per the germline V gene, CDR1 is DFQATT and CDR2 is SNEGSKA (reference sequence). CDR3 DNA: TGCAGTGCTGCAGGGGTCTCCTACGAGCAGTACTTC. Its protein is CSAAGVSYEQYF.